This note documents a single TCR beta chain sequence. Germline V gene lookup returns CDR1 MNHEY and CDR2 SVGAGI. V gave up 2 bases and J gave up 7 bases, with 18 bases separating them. This CDR3 is 15 amino acids long. Some clones are missing from TCRdb's copy, which holds only in-frame ones; the method was immunoSEQ multiplex PCR. The repertoire consists of about 87,000 clones, with around nine tenths occurring once and the leading ten covering about 5%. The record originates from a study of blood T cell repertoires in COVID-19. This TCR derives from a man aged 35-49 years with acute or convalescent COVID-19. The chain recombines TRBV6-5 with TRBJ2-7; TRBD2 is a possible D gene (5 bases). Sequenced material: peripheral blood. The CDR3 is CASSYMDSPYLEQYF. The CDR3 coding sequence is TGTGCCAGCAGTTACATGGACTCCCCATATCTGGAGCAGTACTTC.